This T cell receptor beta chain was documented in a study of OX40 agonist ivuxolimab in advanced cancers. J lost 4 bases, V lost 4 bases, and 5 bases had no gene match. Germline V lookup: CDR1 MNHNS, CDR2 SASEGT. The CDR3 loop spans 14 amino acids. TCRdb's copy holds only in-frame clones and misses some; the assay was immunoSEQ multiplex PCR. The sample holds about 45,000 clones; 84% are singletons and the top ten take roughly 2.6%. The gene calls are TRBV6-1 and TRBJ2-7; 9 nucleotides align to TRBD1. Sample: CD4+ or CD8+ T cells sorted from blood, taken in a trial of the OX40 agonist ivuxolimab. This clonotype was obtained from an adult with an advanced solid tumor such as melanoma, head and neck, liver or kidney cancer. The chain's CDR3 is CASSVTGGRYEQYF. As DNA, the CDR3 is TGTGCCAGCAGTGTGACAGGGGGGCGTTACGAGCAGTACTTC.